One and the same sample provided the 28 T cell receptor beta chains below, sequenced in a study of blood T cells in healthy people across ages. Primed by a sample-barcoded 5' primer and a J-beta primer mix, a second PCR proceeded for about 7 to 11 cycles. One entry per CDR3 protein, called by TCRdb with MiXCR from the 5' RACE reads. The data contain 1.5 million to 2 million distinct CDR3 sequences, around 48% of them singletons. The sequenced material came from blood. The receptors derive from a woman in her forties in good health.

The chain joins TRBV20-1 to TRBJ2-3; 9 bases map to TRBD2. Germline CDR1 and CDR2: DFQATT and SNEGSKA (reference sequence). V shed 3 bases, J shed 5 bases, and the junction held 6 bases outside the gene matches. CDR3 length: 14 residues. The DNA for the CDR3 is TGCAGTGCTAGGGCGGGGGGGCCAGGAGATACGCAGTATTTT. This translates into CSARAGGPGDTQYF.

This clonotype was observed a handful of times. The J gene is TRBJ2-5, the V gene TRBV7-9, with 7 bases matching TRBD1. The V and J ends lost 5 bases and 0 bases, in that order; junction bases with no gene match: 12. CDR3 size: 17 residues. Germline CDR1 and CDR2: SEHNR and FQNEAQ (reference sequence). The CDR3 spells CASSPPPGDRYQETQYF. CDR3 nucleotides: TGTGCCAGCAGCCCCCCCCCAGGGGACAGATACCAAGAGACCCAGTACTTC.

There are a few counts of this clonotype. This chain uses TRBV3-1 with TRBJ2-1; D unresolved. The CDR3 has 14 residues. V lost 3 bases, J lost 7 bases, and 13 bases lay in between. The V gene's germline CDR1 is LGHDT and CDR2 YNNKEL (reference sequence). The DNA for the CDR3 is TGTGCCAGCAGCCAGCGTGCCGTCGGGAATGAGCAGTTCTTC. Translation gives CASSQRAVGNEQFF.

This clonotype was found a few times. The chain carries TRBV7-8 and TRBJ2-1; D might be TRBD2 (6 bases). The germline V gene encodes CDR1 SGHVS and CDR2 FQNEAQ. The V and J ends lost 8 bases and 9 bases respectively, with 14 bases between them. The CDR3 covers 12 residues. CDR3 sequence: CASRASEVEQFF. In nucleotides, the CDR3 is TGTGCCAGCCGGGCTAGCGAGGTTGAGCAGTTCTTC.

The chain is built from TRBV9 and TRBJ2-3; 8 nucleotides match TRBD2. Germline V lookup: CDR1 SGDLS, CDR2 YYNGEE. This CDR3 has 16 residues. The V segment lost 0 bases and the J segment 1 base; nucleotides outside the gene matches: 4. The CDR3: CASSVAAGGRTDTQYF. For the CDR3, the DNA is TGTGCCAGCAGCGTAGCGGCGGGGGGACGCACAGATACGCAGTATTTT. Full variable domain (rest looked up from reference TRBV9 and TRBJ2-3): DSGVTQTPKHLITATGQRVTLRCSPRSGDLSVYWYQQSLDQGLQFLIQYYNGEERAKGNILERFSAQQFPDLHSELNLSSLELGDSALYFCASSVAAGGRTDTQYFGPGTRLTVL.

The rearrangement links TRBV6-5 to TRBJ2-1; D gene unclear. Trimming shortened V by 5 bases and J by 6 bases, and 11 bases separated the two germline ends. CDR3 size: 13 residues. Germline V gene data show CDR1 as MNHEY and CDR2 as SVGAGI. The CDR3 DNA is TGTGCCAGCAGTACCAGACATCCCAATGAGCAGTTCTTC. Amino acids: CASSTRHPNEQFF.

This clonotype was counted many times. V is TRBV9 and J is TRBJ2-3; 10 nucleotides align to TRBD2. The CDR3 has 15 amino acids. CDR1 is SGDLS, CDR2 YYNGEE, per germline. Trimming cost V 6 bases and J 5 bases; bases outside gene matches: 9. The CDR3 DNA reads as TGTGCCAGCAACCCCGGGACTAGCGCGGGAGATACGCAGTATTTT. Amino acid sequence: CASNPGTSAGDTQYF.

This clonotype was observed a single time. This chain joins TRBV7-2 and TRBJ2-1; no firm D call. Germline lookup yields CDR1 SGHTA and CDR2 FQGNSA. CDR3 length: 12 residues. The ends were cut back, 3 bases at V and 8 bases at J, with 8 bases in the middle. CDR3 protein: CASSFRTYEQFF. CDR3 DNA: TGTGCCAGCAGCTTTAGGACGTATGAGCAGTTCTTC.

This chain joins TRBV7-2 and TRBJ1-2; D may be TRBD1 (6 bases). Trimming pared 1 base from V and 7 bases from J, leaving 16 bases between. Germline V gene sequence: CDR1 SGHTA, CDR2 FQGNSA. The CDR3 totals 15 residues. CDR3 coding DNA: TGTGCCAGCAGCTTAGTGGGGGCGAGAGTCGGTGGCTACACCTTC. Translated: CASSLVGARVGGYTF.

V is TRBV18 and J is TRBJ1-2; a possible D gene is TRBD1 (6 bases). The CDR3 has 16 residues. V lost 3 bases and J lost 7, with 21 bases in between. Germline lookup yields CDR1 KGHSH and CDR2 LQKENI. For the CDR3, the DNA is TGTGCCAGCTCACCGTTAGACAGGCCTGATTCTGCTGGCTACACCTTC. It codes for CASSPLDRPDSAGYTF.

The chain couples TRBV7-8 to TRBJ2-7; D call uncertain. Deletions cut 5 bases from V and 0 bases from J, with 11 bases between. In germline, CDR1 is SGHVS, CDR2 FQNEAQ. This CDR3 region has 14 residues. CDR3 amino acids: CASSASASSYEQYF. The CDR3 nucleotides are TGTGCCAGCAGCGCGAGTGCTAGCTCCTACGAGCAGTACTTC.

The chain recombines TRBV2 with TRBJ2-3; TRBD2 matches 13 bases. Germline loops: CDR1 SNHLY, CDR2 FYNNEI. The CDR3 loop spans 16 amino acids. V lost 5 bases and J lost 3; bases outside the gene matches: 5. CDR3 in amino acids: CASSSAGLAGTDTQYF. The CDR3 bases are TGTGCCAGCAGTTCCGCGGGACTAGCGGGGACAGATACGCAGTATTTT.

This clonotype has only a few counts. V gene TRBV7-2 combines with J gene TRBJ2-7; 9 bases are a match to TRBD1. The junction had 6 bases not matched to a gene; V was cut back by 3 bases and J by 0 bases. This CDR3 comprises 16 residues. The germline CDR1 and CDR2 sequences are SGHTA and FQGNSA. The CDR3 region is CASSFLTGGVSYEQYF. CDR3 sequence (DNA): TGTGCCAGCAGCTTCCTCACAGGGGGCGTCTCCTACGAGCAGTACTTC.

This clonotype was detected only once. The chain employs TRBV21-1 and TRBJ2-7. TRBV21-1 represents a pseudogene. The CDR3 runs to 15 residues. The CDR3, as DNA: TGTGCCAGCAGCAAAGGACCAGGGGGCCCCTACGAGCAGTACTTC. Its translation is CASSKGPGGPYEQYF.

This clonotype was counted many times. The chain has TRBV7-2 and TRBJ2-7; no definite D call. Trimming cost V 4 bases and J 2 bases, with 6 bases left between them. The germline V gene has CDR1 SGHTA and CDR2 FQGNSA. CDR3 length: 12 amino acids. CDR3 residues: CASSWSPYEQYF. CDR3 coding DNA: TGTGCCAGCAGCTGGAGCCCCTACGAGCAGTACTTC.

The V and J genes are TRBV19 and TRBJ1-2, with TRBD1 matching over 8 bases. CDR1 is LNHDA and CDR2 is SQIVND in the germline V gene (reference sequence). Trimming took 1 base from V and 5 from J; bases not matched to a gene: 6. There are 15 residues in the CDR3. CDR3 residues: CASSIVRDRTYGYTF. CDR3 sequence (DNA): TGTGCCAGTAGTATAGTCCGGGACAGGACTTATGGCTACACCTTC.

The V call is TRBV11-3, the J call TRBJ1-5; the match to TRBD1 covers 7 bases. V gave up 8 bases and J gave up 5 bases; unmatched junction bases: 9. Germline CDR1 SGHNT, CDR2 YENEEA. This CDR3 has 14 residues. The CDR3 DNA is TGTGCCAGCCTCGGGACAGTGCCCGATCAGCCCCAGCATTTT. It is translated as CASLGTVPDQPQHF.

This chain links TRBV11-2 with TRBJ2-7, with D uncertain. Trimming took off 4 bases at V and 2 bases at J, with 15 bases between the two ends. Per germline, CDR1 SGHAT and CDR2 FQNNGV. This CDR3 region has 15 residues. In DNA, the CDR3 is TGTGCCAGCAGCTCCTTACAGAATAGGGCCTACGAGCAGTACTTC. Protein sequence: CASSSLQNRAYEQYF.

This clonotype was observed a handful of times. The chain joins TRBV27 to TRBJ2-7; maybe TRBD1 (6 bases). Germline values: CDR1 MNHEY, CDR2 SMNVEV (reference sequence). V lost 2 bases and J 1 base, leaving 12 bases between the germline ends. The CDR3 is made up of 15 amino acids. The CDR3 coding sequence is TGTGCCAGCAGTTTAACGGACAGTCGTTCCTACGAGCAGTACTTC. Its translation is CASSLTDSRSYEQYF.

The chain links TRBV25-1 to TRBJ1-2, with D possibly TRBD1 on 6 matching bases. The germline V gene encodes CDR1 MGHDK and CDR2 SYGVNS. Deletions cut 2 bases from V and 2 bases from J, with 12 bases between. The CDR3 has 15 amino acids. CDR3 DNA: TGTGCCAGCAGTGAAGCTATAGGACAGAACTATGGCTACACCTTC. It is translated as CASSEAIGQNYGYTF.

The CDR3 DNA reads as TGTGCCAGCTCACCTTTCGGTTGGGGTGGCTACACCTTC. It codes for CASSPFGWGGYTF. This rearrangement joins TRBV18 to TRBJ1-2; the D is unclear. Germline assignment: CDR1 KGHSH and CDR2 LQKENI. The CDR3 has 13 amino acids. Trimming took off 3 bases at V and 7 bases at J, with 12 bases between the two ends. The whole variable domain, filled in from reference TRBV18 and TRBJ1-2, reads NAGVMQNPRHLVRRRGQEARLRCSPMKGHSHVYWYRQLPEEGLKFMVYLQKENIIDESGMPKERFSAEFPKEGPSILRIQQVVRGDSAAYFCASSPFGWGGYTFGSGTRLTVV.

This clonotype was observed a handful of times. The rearrangement uses TRBV12-3 or TRBV12-4 and TRBJ1-5, with D unclear. The V end was cut by 8 bases, the J end by 5 bases, with 13 bases between. The CDR3 runs 13 residues. The CDR3 loop is CASSPGVHQPQHF. The CDR3 coding sequence is TGTGCCAGCTCACCCGGGGTACATCAGCCCCAGCATTTT.

This clonotype showed up just a few times. The rearrangement joins TRBV29-1 to TRBJ2-7; D is perhaps TRBD2 (5 bases). The CDR3 is 11 residues long. V was clipped by 8 bases and J by 2 bases, with 10 bases between them. Germline CDR1 is SQVTM and CDR2 is ANQGSEA. The CDR3 bases are TGCAGCATACGGGATACCTACGAGCAGTACTTC. This sequence encodes CSIRDTYEQYF.

This chain uses TRBV7-2 with TRBJ1-2; D perhaps matches TRBD1 (5 bases). V was shortened by 3 bases and J by 0 bases, with 11 bases between the two germline ends. CDR3 length: 15 residues. Per the germline V gene, CDR1 is SGHTA and CDR2 is FQGNSA. The CDR3 region is CASSFYDSTNYGYTF. The CDR3 bases are TGTGCCAGCAGCTTTTACGACAGCACTAACTATGGCTACACCTTC.

The chain uses TRBV7-3 and TRBJ2-3; D not resolved. The length of the CDR3 is 14 residues. Per germline, CDR1 SGHTA and CDR2 FQGTGA. V gave up 1 base and J gave up 2 bases, with 7 bases separating them. CDR3 region: CASSLSHNTDTQYF. For the CDR3, the DNA is TGTGCCAGCAGCTTAAGCCACAACACAGATACGCAGTATTTT.

The chain carries TRBV20-1 and TRBJ2-1; no reliable D call. Germline CDR1 reads DFQATT; CDR2 reads SNEGSKA (reference sequence). The CDR3 has 12 amino acids. Trimming took off 5 bases at V and 6 bases at J, with 11 bases between the two ends. For the CDR3, the DNA is TGCAGTGCTCTACGGCCTGGCAATGAGCAGTTCTTC. Protein sequence: CSALRPGNEQFF.

Written as DNA, the CDR3 is TGTGCCAGCAGAGGGGCATCAGCTAATGAAAAACTGTTTTTT. Amino acids: CASRGASANEKLFF. The chain employs TRBV6-1 and TRBJ1-4, with D possibly being TRBD1 (5 bases). The CDR3 extends over 14 amino acids. The V gene's germline CDR1 is MNHNS and CDR2 SASEGT. Trimming pared 6 bases from V and 3 bases from J, leaving 11 bases between.

This clonotype was picked up a small number of times. V gene TRBV7-2 combines with J gene TRBJ1-2; D call uncertain. Germline CDR1 is SGHTA and CDR2 is FQGNSA. The CDR3 sequence is 14 residues long. Trimming cost V 5 bases and J 9 bases, with 19 bases left between them. CDR3 nucleotides: TGTGCCAGCAGCCCGCTGGGCAGAGGGTTTAGCTACACCTTC. It specifies CASSPLGRGFSYTF.